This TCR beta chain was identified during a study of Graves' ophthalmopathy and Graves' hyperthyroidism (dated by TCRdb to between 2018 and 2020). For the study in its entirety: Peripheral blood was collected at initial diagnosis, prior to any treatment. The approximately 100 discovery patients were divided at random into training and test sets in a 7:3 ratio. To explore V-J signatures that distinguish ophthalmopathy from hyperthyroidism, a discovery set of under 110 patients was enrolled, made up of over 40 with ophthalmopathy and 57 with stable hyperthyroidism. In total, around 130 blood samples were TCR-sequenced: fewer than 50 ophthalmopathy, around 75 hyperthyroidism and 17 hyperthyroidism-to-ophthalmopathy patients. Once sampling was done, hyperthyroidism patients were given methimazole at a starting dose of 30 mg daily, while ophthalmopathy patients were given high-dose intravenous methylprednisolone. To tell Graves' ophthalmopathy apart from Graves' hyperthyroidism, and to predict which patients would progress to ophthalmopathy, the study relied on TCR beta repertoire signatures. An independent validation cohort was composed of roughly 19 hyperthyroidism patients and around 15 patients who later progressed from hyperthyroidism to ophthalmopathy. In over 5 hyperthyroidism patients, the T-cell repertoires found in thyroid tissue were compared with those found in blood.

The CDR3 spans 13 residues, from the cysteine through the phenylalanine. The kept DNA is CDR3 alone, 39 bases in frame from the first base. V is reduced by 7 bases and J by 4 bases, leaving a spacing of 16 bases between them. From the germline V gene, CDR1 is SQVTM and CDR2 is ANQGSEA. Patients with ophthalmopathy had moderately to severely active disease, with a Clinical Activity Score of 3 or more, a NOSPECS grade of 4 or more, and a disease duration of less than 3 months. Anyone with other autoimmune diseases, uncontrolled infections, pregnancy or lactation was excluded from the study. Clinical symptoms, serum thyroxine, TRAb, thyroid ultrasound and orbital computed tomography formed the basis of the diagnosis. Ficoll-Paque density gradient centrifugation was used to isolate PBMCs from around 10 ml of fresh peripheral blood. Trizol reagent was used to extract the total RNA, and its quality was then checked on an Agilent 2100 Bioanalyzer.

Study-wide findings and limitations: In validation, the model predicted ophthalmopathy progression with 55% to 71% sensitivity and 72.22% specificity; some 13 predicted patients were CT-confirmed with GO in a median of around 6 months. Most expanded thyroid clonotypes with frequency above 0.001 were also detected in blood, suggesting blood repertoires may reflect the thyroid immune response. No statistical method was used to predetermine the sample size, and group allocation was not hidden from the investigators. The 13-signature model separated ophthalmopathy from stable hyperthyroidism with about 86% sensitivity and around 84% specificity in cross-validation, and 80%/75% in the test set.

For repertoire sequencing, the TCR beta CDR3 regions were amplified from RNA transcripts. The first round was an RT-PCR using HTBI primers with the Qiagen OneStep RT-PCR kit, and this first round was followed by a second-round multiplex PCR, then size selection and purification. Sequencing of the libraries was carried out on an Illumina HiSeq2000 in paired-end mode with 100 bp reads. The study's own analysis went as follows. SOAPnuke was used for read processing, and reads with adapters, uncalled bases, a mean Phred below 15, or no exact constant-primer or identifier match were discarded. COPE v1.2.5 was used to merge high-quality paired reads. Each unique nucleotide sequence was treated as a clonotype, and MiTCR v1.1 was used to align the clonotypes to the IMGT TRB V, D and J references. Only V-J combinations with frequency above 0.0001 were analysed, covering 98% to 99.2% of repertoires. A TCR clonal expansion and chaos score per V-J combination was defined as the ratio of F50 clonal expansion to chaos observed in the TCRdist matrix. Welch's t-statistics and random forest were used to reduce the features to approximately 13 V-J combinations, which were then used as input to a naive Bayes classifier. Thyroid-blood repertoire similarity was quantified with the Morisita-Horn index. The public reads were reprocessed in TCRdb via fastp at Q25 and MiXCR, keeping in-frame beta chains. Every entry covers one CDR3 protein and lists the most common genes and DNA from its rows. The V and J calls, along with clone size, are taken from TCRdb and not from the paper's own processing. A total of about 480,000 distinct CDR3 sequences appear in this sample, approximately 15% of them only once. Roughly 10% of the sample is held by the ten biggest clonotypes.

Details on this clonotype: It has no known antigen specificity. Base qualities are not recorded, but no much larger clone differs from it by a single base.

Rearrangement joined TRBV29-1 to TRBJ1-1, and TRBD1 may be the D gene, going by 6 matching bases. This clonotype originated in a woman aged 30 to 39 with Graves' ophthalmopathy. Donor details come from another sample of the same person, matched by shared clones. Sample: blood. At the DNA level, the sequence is TGCAGCGCCGAGCAGGGGAGGATCACTGAAGCTTTCTTT. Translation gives CSAEQGRITEAFF.